Listed here is a single TCR beta chain. Its antigen remains unidentified. These data belong to a study of blood T cells in healthy people across ages. Study-wide points: Correlation between TCR beta diversity and naive T cell percentage was strong.

PBMCs were isolated at a quantity of at least 6 million per sample. Alongside a J-beta primer mix, a sample-barcoded 5' primer served in a second PCR lasting about 7 to 11 cycles. MiXCR was run by TCRdb on the 5' RACE reads, yielding one entry per CDR3 protein. The sample has more than 700,000 distinct CDR3 sequences, about 55% seen once. There are 13 residues in the CDR3. Germline values: CDR1 SGHTA, CDR2 FQGNSA. V was pared by 6 bases and J by 3 bases, with 11 bases between. The sequence was collected from a man aged 80 or over in good health. The gene calls are TRBV7-2 and TRBJ1-1; TRBD1 is a possible D gene (6 bases). The sample comprised blood. CDR3 bases: TGTGCCAGCAGACGGACAGTCTACACTGAAGCTTTCTTT. The encoded protein is CASRRTVYTEAFF.